These 8 T cell receptor beta chains share one sample of origin, sequenced in a study of blood T cell repertoires in COVID-19. Profiling relied on immunoSEQ multiplex PCR, and the TCRdb table lists in-frame clones only, not all of them. The sample yields roughly 250,000 clones, around 90% seen once. Material for sequencing was PBMCs or T cells enriched from blood (not recorded which). The receptors originated from a woman aged 45-65 years who had recovered from COVID-19.

In DNA form, the CDR3 reads TGTGCCTGGAGTGTGGGGATCGGGACAGCCTATGGCTACACCTTC. It yields the protein CAWSVGIGTAYGYTF. This chain joins TRBV30 and TRBJ1-2; TRBD1 agrees at 7 bases. The V gene's germline CDR1 is GTSNPN and CDR2 SVGIG (reference sequence). V lost 0 bases and J lost 4; bases outside the gene matches: 8. CDR3 length equals 15 residues.

This clone was seen more than once but under ten times. The CDR3 DNA reads as TGTGCCAGCAGCCCAGCCTACGAGCAGTACTTC. This sequence encodes CASSPAYEQYF. The J gene is TRBJ2-7, the V gene TRBV11-2, with D unresolved. The CDR3 is made up of 11 amino acids. Between the trimmed V and J ends, which lost 5 bases and 2 bases, there was a span of 4 bases. CDR1 and CDR2 from the germline V gene are SGHAT and FQNNGV.

The V call is TRBV6-4, the J call TRBJ2-1; the D is unclear. The CDR3 sequence is 15 residues long. The V end was cut by 1 base, the J end by 1 base, with 8 bases between. Germline V gene sequence: CDR1 MRHNA, CDR2 SNTAGT. The CDR3 DNA reads TGTGCCAGCAGTGACTGGGCAGATTCCTACAATGAGCAGTTCTTC. Translation: CASSDWADSYNEQFF.

The CDR3 DNA follows: TGTGCCAGCAGTCCTACGGGAAACACCATATATTTT. Translation gives CASSPTGNTIYF. V gene TRBV7-9 combines with J gene TRBJ1-3; D gene ambiguous. Trimming left V 6 bases short and J 4 bases short, with 7 bases between. CDR1 and CDR2 (germline): SEHNR, FQNEAQ (reference sequence). The CDR3 loop spans 12 amino acids.

The J gene is TRBJ2-2, the V gene TRBV5-1, with 7 positions matching TRBD2. The CDR3 is 16 residues long. V gave up 1 base and J gave up 3 bases; unmatched junction bases: 6. Germline loops: CDR1 SGHRS, CDR2 YFSETQ. Here the CDR3 DNA reads TGCGCCAGCAGCTTGTCCCCAGGGAGGGACACCGGGGAGCTGTTTTTT. Translating gives CASSLSPGRDTGELFF.

The chain couples TRBV2 to TRBJ1-2; no firm D call. Germline V gene lookup returns CDR1 SNHLY and CDR2 FYNNEI. The CDR3 has 14 residues. Trimming removed 2 bases from V and 6 bases from J, with 13 bases in between. CDR3 region: CASSESRVGDGYTF. The CDR3 coding sequence is TGTGCCAGCAGTGAATCGAGGGTTGGGGATGGCTACACCTTC.

The rearrangement joins TRBV28 to TRBJ2-1; 11 bases fit TRBD2. Per the germline V gene, CDR1 is MDHEN and CDR2 is SYDVKM. The J segment lost 5 bases and the V segment lost 6 bases, leaving 15 bases of the junction unmatched. This CDR3 spans 18 amino acids. The CDR3 DNA reads as TGTGCCAGCAGACCCCGTAGCGGGAGGGCCAGTTTGAACAATGAGCAGTTCTTC. It yields the protein CASRPRSGRASLNNEQFF.

The V call is TRBV29-1, the J call TRBJ1-2, with 8 bases matching TRBD1. The length of the CDR3 is 13 residues. Germline V gene data show CDR1 as SQVTM and CDR2 as ANQGSEA. Germline trimming cut 7 bases from V and 4 bases from J; bases unmatched to any gene: 8. CDR3 amino acids: CSARTGLTYGYTF. The CDR3 DNA is TGCAGCGCCCGGACAGGGTTGACCTATGGCTACACCTTC. Using reference TRBV29-1 and TRBJ1-2 for the parts outside the CDR3, the full variable domain is SAVISQKPSRDICQRGTSLTIQCQVDSQVTMMFWYRQQPGQSLTLIATANQGSEATYESGFVIDKFPISRPNLTFSTLTVSNMSPEDSSIYLCSARTGLTYGYTFGSGTRLTVV.